Each of the 10 T cell receptor beta chains below was sequenced from the same sample in a study of blood T cell repertoires in COVID-19 (dated by TCRdb to about 2020). Library construction relied on the immunoSEQ multiplex PCR assay. As stored in TCRdb, this immuneACCESS dataset retains in-frame rearrangements with V and J assigned. A fraction of the clones does not appear; measured against another copy, unresolved V genes explain less than half of the discrepancy, and the remainder lacks a known reason. The sample records over 130,000 clones, around four fifths of which are singletons. The top ten hold approximately 3% of the sample. Material: PBMCs or T cells enriched from blood (not recorded which). The receptors here all came from a woman aged 45-65 years with acute COVID-19.

This chain links TRBV6-2 or TRBV6-3 with TRBJ1-2; perhaps TRBD1 as D (5 bases). The CDR3 consists of 18 residues. Trimming took 5 bases from V and 4 from J, leaving 26 bases between them. Germline-derived CDR1 and CDR2 are MNHEY and SVGEGT. In DNA, the CDR3 is TGTGCCAGCAGTCTCACCCAGCCAGGGACTCCGGGGCCCTATGGCTACACCTTC. Protein sequence: CASSLTQPGTPGPYGYTF.

The chain is built from TRBV4-2 and TRBJ2-7, with 8 bases lining up with TRBD2. The germline V gene encodes CDR1 LGHNA and CDR2 YNFKEQ. V gave up 3 bases and J gave up 2 bases; unmatched junction bases: 15. The CDR3 runs to 18 residues. The CDR3 spells CASSQEGLAGMTAYEQYF. In DNA form, the CDR3 reads TGTGCCAGCAGCCAGGAGGGGCTAGCGGGTATGACCGCCTACGAGCAGTACTTC.

The chain links TRBV28 to TRBJ2-7, with D maybe TRBD1 (6 bases). The CDR3 totals 15 residues. CDR1 and CDR2 from the germline V gene are MDHEN and SYDVKM. V was pared by 3 bases and J by 6 bases, with 18 bases between. As DNA, the CDR3 is TGTGCCAGCAGTTTGGGGCAGGGGTACAAGAGCGAGCAGTACTTC. Protein sequence: CASSLGQGYKSEQYF.

In its sample, this clone was seen a few times. CDR3: CASSQGQFRSPRRTGGIEAFF. Here the CDR3 DNA reads TGCGCCAGCAGCCAAGGTCAATTCCGGTCCCCACGCAGGACAGGGGGTATTGAAGCTTTCTTT. The genes are TRBV4-1 and TRBJ1-1; 10 bases fit TRBD1. Germline CDR1 reads MGHRA; CDR2 reads YSYEKL. The trim removed 1 base at V and 7 bases at J, leaving 24 bases unmatched. The CDR3 covers 21 residues.

This sequence joins TRBV5-1 and TRBJ1-4; D is perhaps TRBD1 (5 bases). With 1 base removed from V and 4 bases from J, the gap between germline ends came to 11 bases. The CDR3 consists of 15 residues. The germline V gene has CDR1 SGHRS and CDR2 YFSETQ. CDR3 bases: TGCGCCAGCAGCTTGTTGGCCAGGGATAATGAAAAACTGTTTTTT. Its translation: CASSLLARDNEKLFF.

The chain uses TRBV4-1 and TRBJ2-5; D is unclear. The germline V gene encodes CDR1 MGHRA and CDR2 YSYEKL. V lost 6 bases, J lost 1 base, and 6 bases lay in between. The CDR3 sequence is 12 residues long. CDR3 sequence: CASRSIQETQYF. CDR3 coding DNA: TGCGCCAGCAGGTCCATCCAAGAGACCCAGTACTTC.

This rearrangement joins TRBV9 to TRBJ1-6, with D perhaps TRBD1 (5 bases). Deletions cut 1 base from V and 5 bases from J, with 7 bases between. The V gene's germline CDR1 is SGDLS and CDR2 YYNGEE. This CDR3 spans 14 amino acids. CDR3 sequence reads: CASSVSGNNSPLHF. In DNA, the CDR3 is TGTGCCAGCAGCGTATCAGGGAATAATTCACCCCTCCACTTT.

This clone occurred a few times. J is TRBJ1-2 and V is TRBV28, with D possibly TRBD1 on 6 matching bases. Trimming took 7 bases from V and 5 from J, leaving 29 bases between them. From germline, CDR1 is MDHEN and CDR2 SYDVKM. The CDR3 is made up of 18 amino acids. The DNA for the CDR3 is TGTGCCAGCACTGCCTTTGGAATTACAGGGAAGTCGTGGTATGGCTACACCTTC. It codes for CASTAFGITGKSWYGYTF.

The chain uses TRBV11-2 and TRBJ1-1, with a possible D match to TRBD1 (6 bases). V was cut by 5 bases and J by 1 base, with 11 bases left in between. Germline CDR1 is SGHAT and CDR2 is FQNNGV. The CDR3 is made up of 14 amino acids. The CDR3 loop is CASSPGQSNTEAFF. The CDR3 DNA follows: TGTGCCAGCAGCCCTGGACAGTCGAACACTGAAGCTTTCTTT.

The rearrangement uses TRBV28 and TRBJ1-3; D unresolved. The CDR3 covers 15 residues. V was clipped by 6 bases and J by 0 bases, with 12 bases between them. Germline values: CDR1 MDHEN, CDR2 SYDVKM. The CDR3 DNA reads TGTGCCAGCAGCGAGGGAGGAAGCTCTGGAAACACCATATATTTT. The encoded protein is CASSEGGSSGNTIYF.